A selection of T cell receptor beta chains follows, all from one sample in a study of blood T cell repertoires in COVID-19. This table comes from immunoSEQ multiplex PCR, and its TCRdb copy is limited to in-frame clones, with some not included. Found here are 200,000 to 300,000 clones, over 90% of them singletons; the top ten hold about 0.8%. The specimen was peripheral blood. The receptors originated from a young man with COVID-19, enrolled during active disease. Each CDR3 is given with its conserved first and last residue. Fields, in order: clone size, J gene, V gene, D gene, CDR3 DNA, CDR3 protein. The D gene is left open where the match is weak. For some rows the clone size is stated as once, few or many, or as a class when expanded; others skip it.

>few|TRBJ2-2|TRBV10-1|TRBD2
TGCGCCAGCAGTGAGTCCAGCGGGGGGCTGAACACCGGGGAGCTGTTTTTT
CASSESSGGLNTGELFF
>-|TRBJ1-2|TRBV18|-
TGTGCCAGCTCACCCGGGGAGAAGAAAGGCTACACCTTC
CASSPGEKKGYTF
>-|TRBJ1-1|TRBV6-5|-
TGTGCCAGCAGTTACGGCGGGGGAGGGAACACTGAAGCTTTCTTT
CASSYGGGGNTEAFF
>-|TRBJ2-2|TRBV7-7|TRBD1
TGTGCCAGCAGCTCGACAGGGATTTCCGGGGAGCTGTTTTTT
CASSSTGISGELFF
>-|TRBJ2-2|TRBV9|-
TGTGCCAGCAGCCTCCCTCCTCGGGGTGGGTCGTTGGCCGGGGAGCTGTTTTTT
CASSLPPRGGSLAGELFF
>-|TRBJ2-1|TRBV15|-
TGTGCCACCAGCAGAGATTTGAGGGATGAGCAGTTCTTC
CATSRDLRDEQFF
>-|TRBJ2-3|TRBV27|TRBD1
TGTGCCAGCAGGCGGACAGGGAGCACAGATACGCAGTATTTT
CASRRTGSTDTQYF
>once|TRBJ1-2|TRBV19|-
TGTGCCGGGGGGGCTGGCAACTATGGCTACACCTTC
CAGGAGNYGYTF
>-|TRBJ1-4|TRBV5-1|-
TGCGCCAGCAGGGCGGGGGCAAGGGAAAAACTGTTTTTT
CASRAGAREKLFF
>-|TRBJ2-7|TRBV18|TRBD1
TGTGCCAGCTCACCACGTGACAGGGGGGTCTACGAGCAGTACTTC
CASSPRDRGVYEQYF
>-|TRBJ1-1|TRBV28|-
TGTGCCAGCAGTTTATCGAGAGGGCCAAACACTGAAGCTTTCTTT
CASSLSRGPNTEAFF
>-|TRBJ2-5|TRBV7-9|TRBD2
TGTGCCAGCAGCTTGGAGGGACTAGCCGGGGAGACCCAGTACTTC
CASSLEGLAGETQYF
>-|TRBJ2-2|TRBV5-1|TRBD1
TGCGCCAGCAGCTTAAGGGACAGGCTGAACACCGGGGAGCTGTTTTTT
CASSLRDRLNTGELFF
>-|TRBJ1-6|TRBV9|-
TGTGCCAGCAGCGTTGAAGGGGAACATTCACCCCTCCACTTT
CASSVEGEHSPLHF
>-|TRBJ1-6|TRBV6-5|TRBD1
TGTGCCAGCACCTTCGACAGGGGGAATTCACCCCTCCACTTT
CASTFDRGNSPLHF
>-|TRBJ1-3|TRBV2|TRBD1
TGTGCCAGCGGGACGACAGGGTGGATCGGAAACACCATATATTTT
CASGTTGWIGNTIYF
>-|TRBJ2-5|TRBV30|TRBD2
TGTGCCTGGAGTGTACTCGGGGGGGCCCAAGAGACCCAGTACTTC
CAWSVLGGAQETQYF
>-|TRBJ1-4|TRBV2|-
TGTGCCAGCACCATCCTCCGGGAGAGTGAAAAACTGTTTTTT
CASTILRESEKLFF
>once|TRBJ2-4|TRBV7-2|-
TGTGCCAGCAGCTTAAGGGGGATCGCGACCAAAAACATTCAGTACTTC
CASSLRGIATKNIQYF
>few|TRBJ1-3|TRBV7-9|TRBD1
TGTGCCAGCAGCCCACAGGGGGCTTCTGGAAACACCATATATTTT
CASSPQGASGNTIYF
>-|TRBJ1-5|TRBV3-1/TRBV3-2|TRBD1
TGTGCCAGCAGCCAAGACAGGGGGCCAAGCAATCAGCCCCAGCATTTT
CASSQDRGPSNQPQHF
>-|TRBJ2-3|TRBV9|TRBD1
TGTGCCAGCAGCGCCCGGGACAGGGCGTTTCCAGATACGCAGTATTTT
CASSARDRAFPDTQYF
>-|TRBJ1-1|TRBV4-1|-
TGCGCCAGCAGCCAAAGTCAGGGTGGTGAAGCTTTCTTT
CASSQSQGGEAFF
>-|TRBJ1-2|TRBV5-1|TRBD1
TGCGCCAGCAGCTTGATCAGGGGGCCGAATGGCTACACCTTC
CASSLIRGPNGYTF
>-|TRBJ1-1|TRBV18|-
TGTGCCAGCTCACCGGCGGAGGGGACGGCTAGTACTGAAGCTTTCTTT
CASSPAEGTASTEAFF
>-|TRBJ2-7|TRBV10-3|TRBD1
TGTGCCATCAGTGTCCGAGGGGGCCTTGACGAGCAGTACTTC
CAISVRGGLDEQYF
>-|TRBJ1-5|TRBV5-6|TRBD1
TGTGCCAGCAGCAACTGGGACAGCCATCAGCCCCAGCATTTT
CASSNWDSHQPQHF
>-|TRBJ1-1|TRBV20-1|TRBD1
TGCAGTGCTAGTATAGGGGGCTCGGACACTGAAGCTTTCTTT
CSASIGGSDTEAFF
>-|TRBJ1-4|TRBV10-1|TRBD1
TGCGCCAGCAGTGAGTCGGGGGACAGCCGAGGAGGAAAACTGTTTTTT
CASSESGDSRGGKLFF
>once|TRBJ2-1|TRBV19|TRBD1
TGTGCCAGTAGTATTCAGGGGACAGACTACAATGAGCAGTTCTTC
CASSIQGTDYNEQFF
>-|TRBJ2-3|TRBV4-2|TRBD2
TGTGCCAGCAGCCAAGAGTGGGGAGCGGGGGACGGCACAGATACGCAGTATTTT
CASSQEWGAGDGTDTQYF
>once|TRBJ2-1|TRBV5-6|-
TGTGCCAGCAGCTTGGCCGACAATGAGCAGTTCTTC
CASSLADNEQFF
>-|TRBJ2-1|TRBV4-1|-
TGCGCCAGCAGCGCTAGTTTGAGCTCCTACAATGAGCAGTTCTTC
CASSASLSSYNEQFF
>-|TRBJ2-1|TRBV30|-
TGTGCCTGGAGTTCGGAGGGCCACAATGAGCAGTTCTTC
CAWSSEGHNEQFF
>-|TRBJ2-2|TRBV24-1|-
TGTGCCACCAGTGAGGGTCAGTCAGGCGGGGAGCTGTTTTTT
CATSEGQSGGELFF
>-|TRBJ1-4|TRBV6-1|TRBD1
TGTGCCAGCACCAGCGGACAGGGACTCGAAAAACTGTTTTTT
CASTSGQGLEKLFF